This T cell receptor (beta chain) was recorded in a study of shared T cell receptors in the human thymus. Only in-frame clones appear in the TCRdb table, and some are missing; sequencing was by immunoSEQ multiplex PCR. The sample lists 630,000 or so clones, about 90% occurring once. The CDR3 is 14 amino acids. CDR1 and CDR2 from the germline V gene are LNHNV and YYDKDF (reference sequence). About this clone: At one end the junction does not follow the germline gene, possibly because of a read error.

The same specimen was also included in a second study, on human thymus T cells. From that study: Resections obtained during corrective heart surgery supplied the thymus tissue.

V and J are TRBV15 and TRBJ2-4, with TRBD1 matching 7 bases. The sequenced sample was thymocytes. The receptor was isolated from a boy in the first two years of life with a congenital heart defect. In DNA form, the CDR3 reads TGTGCCACCAGCAGAGATGTTCTTTCTGACAGGGTTGGCTTC. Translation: CATSRDVLSDRVGF.